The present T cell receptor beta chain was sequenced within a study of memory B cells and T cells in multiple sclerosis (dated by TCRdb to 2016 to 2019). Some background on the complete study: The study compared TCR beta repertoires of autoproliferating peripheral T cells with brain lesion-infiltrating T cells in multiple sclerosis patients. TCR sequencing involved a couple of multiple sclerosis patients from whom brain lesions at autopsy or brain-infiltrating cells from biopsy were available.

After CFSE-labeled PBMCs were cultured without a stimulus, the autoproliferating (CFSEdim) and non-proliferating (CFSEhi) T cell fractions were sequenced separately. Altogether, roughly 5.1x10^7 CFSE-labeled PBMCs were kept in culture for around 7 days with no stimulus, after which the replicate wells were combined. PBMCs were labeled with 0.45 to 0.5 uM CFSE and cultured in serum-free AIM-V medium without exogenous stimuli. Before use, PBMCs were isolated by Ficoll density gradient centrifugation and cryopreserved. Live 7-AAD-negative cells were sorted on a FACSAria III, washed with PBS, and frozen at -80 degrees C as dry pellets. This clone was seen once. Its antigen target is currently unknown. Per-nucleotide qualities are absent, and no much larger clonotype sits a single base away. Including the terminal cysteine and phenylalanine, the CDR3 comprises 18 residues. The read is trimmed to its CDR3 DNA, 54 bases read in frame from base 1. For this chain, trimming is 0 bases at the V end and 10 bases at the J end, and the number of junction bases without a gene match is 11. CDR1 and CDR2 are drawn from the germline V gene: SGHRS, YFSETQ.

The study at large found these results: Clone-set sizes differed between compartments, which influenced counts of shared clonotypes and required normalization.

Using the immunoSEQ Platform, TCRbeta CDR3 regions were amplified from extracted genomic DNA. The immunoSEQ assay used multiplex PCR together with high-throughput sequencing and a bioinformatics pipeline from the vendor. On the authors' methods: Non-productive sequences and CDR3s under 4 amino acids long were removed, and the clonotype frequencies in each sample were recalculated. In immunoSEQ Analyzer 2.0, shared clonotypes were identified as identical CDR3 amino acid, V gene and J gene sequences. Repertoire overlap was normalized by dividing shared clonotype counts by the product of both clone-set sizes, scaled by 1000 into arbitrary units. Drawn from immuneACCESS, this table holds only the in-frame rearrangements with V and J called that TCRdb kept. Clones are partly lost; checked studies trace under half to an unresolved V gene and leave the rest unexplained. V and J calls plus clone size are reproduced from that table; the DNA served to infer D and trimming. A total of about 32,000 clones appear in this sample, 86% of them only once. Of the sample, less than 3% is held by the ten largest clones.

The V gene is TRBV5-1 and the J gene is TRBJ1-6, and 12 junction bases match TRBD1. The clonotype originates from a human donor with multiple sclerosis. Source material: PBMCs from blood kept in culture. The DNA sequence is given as TGCGCCAGCAGCTTGGTGGGACAGGGGGCCACTGGGCTCTCACCCCTCCACTTT. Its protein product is CASSLVGQGATGLSPLHF.